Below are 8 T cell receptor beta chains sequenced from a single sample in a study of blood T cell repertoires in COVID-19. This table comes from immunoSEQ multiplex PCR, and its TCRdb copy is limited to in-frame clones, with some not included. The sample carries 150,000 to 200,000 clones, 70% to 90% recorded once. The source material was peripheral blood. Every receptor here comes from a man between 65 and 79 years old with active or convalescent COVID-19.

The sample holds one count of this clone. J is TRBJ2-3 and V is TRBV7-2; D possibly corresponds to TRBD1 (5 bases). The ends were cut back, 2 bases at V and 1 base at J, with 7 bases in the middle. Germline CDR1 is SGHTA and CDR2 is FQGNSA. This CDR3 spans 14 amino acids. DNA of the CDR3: TGTGCCAGCAGCTTATCACAGGGCACAGATACGCAGTATTTT. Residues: CASSLSQGTDTQYF.

CDR3 amino acids: CASSEAAGWANQPQHF. CDR3 sequence (DNA): TGTGCCAGCAGTGAAGCGGCAGGGTGGGCCAATCAGCCCCAGCATTTT. The chain is built from TRBV6-1 and TRBJ1-5; D might be TRBD1 (5 bases). The CDR3 runs to 16 residues. V was pared by 0 bases and J by 3 bases, with 12 bases between. The germline V gene has CDR1 MNHNS and CDR2 SASEGT.

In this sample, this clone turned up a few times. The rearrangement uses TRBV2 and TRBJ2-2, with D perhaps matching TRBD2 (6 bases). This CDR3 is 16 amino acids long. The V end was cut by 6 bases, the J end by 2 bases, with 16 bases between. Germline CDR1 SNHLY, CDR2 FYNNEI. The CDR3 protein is CASRDARRVNTGELFF. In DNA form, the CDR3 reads TGTGCCAGCAGGGACGCTAGGAGGGTTAACACCGGGGAGCTGTTTTTT.

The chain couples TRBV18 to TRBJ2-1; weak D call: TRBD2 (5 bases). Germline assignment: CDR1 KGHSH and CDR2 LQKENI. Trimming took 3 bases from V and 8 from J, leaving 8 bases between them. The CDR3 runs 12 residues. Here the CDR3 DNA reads TGTGCCAGCTCACCGGGAGTAGATGAGCAGTTCTTC. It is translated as CASSPGVDEQFF.

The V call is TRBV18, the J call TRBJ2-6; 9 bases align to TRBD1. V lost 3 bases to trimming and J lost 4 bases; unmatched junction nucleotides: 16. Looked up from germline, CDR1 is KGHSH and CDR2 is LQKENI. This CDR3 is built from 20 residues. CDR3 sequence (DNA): TGTGCCAGCTCACCGCGTGCCGGGACAGGGAGACTTTCCGGGGCCAACGTCCTGACTTTC. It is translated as CASSPRAGTGRLSGANVLTF. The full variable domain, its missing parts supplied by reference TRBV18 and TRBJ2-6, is NAGVMQNPRHLVRRRGQEARLRCSPMKGHSHVYWYRQLPEEGLKFMVYLQKENIIDESGMPKERFSAEFPKEGPSILRIQQVVRGDSAAYFCASSPRAGTGRLSGANVLTFGAGSRLTVL.

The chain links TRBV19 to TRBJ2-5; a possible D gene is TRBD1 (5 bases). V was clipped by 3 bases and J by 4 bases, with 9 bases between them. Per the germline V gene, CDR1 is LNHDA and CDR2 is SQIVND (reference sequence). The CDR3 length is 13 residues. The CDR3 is CASSINRGETQYF. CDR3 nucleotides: TGTGCCAGTAGTATTAATAGGGGAGAGACCCAGTACTTC.

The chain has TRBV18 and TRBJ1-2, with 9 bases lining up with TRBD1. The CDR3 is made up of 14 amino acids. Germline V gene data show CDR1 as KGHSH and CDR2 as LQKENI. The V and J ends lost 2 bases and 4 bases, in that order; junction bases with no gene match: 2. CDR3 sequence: CASSPSGQGYGYTF. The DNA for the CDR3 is TGTGCCAGCTCACCATCGGGACAGGGCTATGGCTACACCTTC.

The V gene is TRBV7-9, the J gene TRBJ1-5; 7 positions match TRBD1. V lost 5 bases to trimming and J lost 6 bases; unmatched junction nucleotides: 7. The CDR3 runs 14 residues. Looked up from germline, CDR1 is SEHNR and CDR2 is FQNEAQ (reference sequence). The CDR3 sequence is CASSTRTGGQPQHF. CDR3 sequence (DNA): TGTGCCAGCAGCACCAGGACAGGAGGTCAGCCCCAGCATTTT.